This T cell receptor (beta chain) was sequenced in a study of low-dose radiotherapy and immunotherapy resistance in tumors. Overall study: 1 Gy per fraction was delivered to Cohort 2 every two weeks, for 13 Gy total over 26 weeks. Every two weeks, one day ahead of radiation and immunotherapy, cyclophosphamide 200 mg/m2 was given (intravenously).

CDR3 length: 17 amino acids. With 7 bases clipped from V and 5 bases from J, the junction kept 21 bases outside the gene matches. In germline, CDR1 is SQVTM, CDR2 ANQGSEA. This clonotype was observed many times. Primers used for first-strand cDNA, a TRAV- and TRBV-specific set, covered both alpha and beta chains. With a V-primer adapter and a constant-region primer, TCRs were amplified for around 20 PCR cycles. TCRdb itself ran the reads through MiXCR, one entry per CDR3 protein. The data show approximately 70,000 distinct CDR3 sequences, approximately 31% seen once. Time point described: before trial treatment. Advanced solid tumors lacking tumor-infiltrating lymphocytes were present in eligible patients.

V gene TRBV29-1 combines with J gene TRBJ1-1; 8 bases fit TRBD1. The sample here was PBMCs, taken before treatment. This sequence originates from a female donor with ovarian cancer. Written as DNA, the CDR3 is TGCAGCGCAGAACCCTCCGGACAGGGAATTAGGGGTACTGAAGCTTTCTTT. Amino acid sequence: CSAEPSGQGIRGTEAFF.